These 20 T cell receptor beta chains came from one sample sequenced in a study. Using its own MiXCR run on the RT-PCR reads, TCRdb lists one record per CDR3 protein. The table has approximately 720,000 distinct CDR3 sequences, approximately 14% seen once. The sequencing input was memory CD4+ T cells from blood. The receptor source for this set is a female donor in good health, serving as a healthy control.

V and J are TRBV12-3 or TRBV12-4 and TRBJ1-5; D is perhaps TRBD1 (5 bases). CDR3 length: 14 amino acids. V lost 5 bases to trimming and J lost 0 bases, with 8 bases between them. CDR3 protein: CASSPGFSNQPQHF. CDR3 sequence (DNA): TGTGCCAGCAGTCCAGGGTTTAGCAATCAGCCCCAGCATTTT.

The sample holds a few counts of this clonotype. The rearrangement joins TRBV5-1 to TRBJ2-7, with 10 bases identical to TRBD2. This CDR3 is 15 amino acids long. Trimming removed 4 bases from V and 2 bases from J; junction bases left unmatched: 6. The germline V gene has CDR1 SGHRS and CDR2 YFSETQ. The CDR3 coding sequence is TGCGCCAGCAGCCGAGTAAGCGGGAGGGCCTACGAGCAGTACTTC. Translated: CASSRVSGRAYEQYF.

This chain uses TRBV24-1 with TRBJ1-2, with 7 bases fitting TRBD1. Germline CDR1 is KGHDR and CDR2 is SFDVKD. V lost 7 bases to trimming and J lost 2 bases; unmatched junction nucleotides: 9. The CDR3 loop spans 15 amino acids. CDR3 protein: CATSEGDSYNYGYTF. In nucleotides, the CDR3 is TGTGCCACCAGCGAGGGGGACAGTTACAACTATGGCTACACCTTC.

The chain is built from TRBV9 and TRBJ2-7, with D tentatively TRBD1 (7 bases). CDR1 is SGDLS and CDR2 is YYNGEE in the germline V gene. The CDR3 contains 14 residues. The V end was cut by 4 bases, the J end by 3 bases, with 14 bases between. The CDR3 spells CASSSGGNVYEQYF. For the CDR3, the DNA is TGTGCCAGCAGCTCAGGGGGGAACGTCTACGAGCAGTACTTC.

This clonotype showed up many times. The V and J genes are TRBV29-1 and TRBJ2-1, with TRBD2 identical over 13 bases. The CDR3 sequence is 15 residues long. V lost 4 bases to trimming and J lost 7 bases; unmatched junction nucleotides: 7. Germline values: CDR1 SQVTM, CDR2 ANQGSEA. The chain's CDR3 is CSVGTSGSRPNEQFF. As DNA, the CDR3 is TGCAGCGTTGGGACTAGCGGGAGCCGGCCGAATGAGCAGTTCTTC.

This clonotype has only a few counts. The genes are TRBV7-9 and TRBJ1-5; perhaps TRBD1 as D (6 bases). Trimming cost V 5 bases and J 3 bases, with 14 bases left between them. The CDR3 loop spans 15 amino acids. The germline CDR1 and CDR2 sequences are SEHNR and FQNEAQ (reference sequence). The DNA of the CDR3 is TGTGCCAGCAGCCCCCTCGGGGGCCACAATCAGCCCCAGCATTTT. Translating it yields CASSPLGGHNQPQHF.

This clonotype was counted ten times or more. This chain links TRBV4-3 with TRBJ1-2, with TRBD1 identical over 9 bases. Germline assignment: CDR1 LGHNA and CDR2 YSLEER. V shed 0 bases and J 8 bases; nucleotides not matched to a gene: 4. The CDR3 consists of 14 residues. The CDR3 DNA sequence: TGCGCCAGCAGCCAAGAAACAGGGGGCTTGGGCTACACCTTC. Translated, it gives CASSQETGGLGYTF.

The table lists this clonotype with many counts. This rearrangement joins TRBV7-3 to TRBJ2-3; D not resolved. CDR3 size: 13 residues. Germline lookup yields CDR1 SGHTA and CDR2 FQGTGA. Trimming stripped 3 bases from V and 2 bases from J, with 6 bases between. CDR3 nucleotides: TGTGCCAGCAGCTTTACAAACACAGATACGCAGTATTTT. Its translation is CASSFTNTDTQYF.

This clonotype has at least ten counts. The chain is built from TRBV6-5 and TRBJ1-1; 9 bases agree with TRBD1. Germline loops: CDR1 MNHEY, CDR2 SVGAGI. The V gene end was trimmed by 0 bases and the J gene end by 3 bases; junction bases not matched to a gene: 2. This CDR3 has 15 amino acids. The CDR3 protein is CASSYSGQGDTEAFF. CDR3 nucleotide sequence: TGTGCCAGCAGTTACTCGGGACAGGGAGACACTGAAGCTTTCTTT.

The sample holds a few counts of this clonotype. The gene calls are TRBV12-3 or TRBV12-4 and TRBJ2-5, with 10 bases fitting TRBD1. The CDR3 is 15 residues long. J lost 3 bases, V lost 4 bases, and 5 bases had no gene match. The CDR3 is CASSSPGQGKETQYF. In DNA form, the CDR3 reads TGTGCCAGCAGTTCTCCGGGACAGGGGAAAGAGACCCAGTACTTC.

Worth noting for this clonotype: A much larger clone lies one base from this, so it may be a read error. The rearrangement links TRBV20-1 to TRBJ2-7; D is unresolved. In germline, CDR1 is DFQATT, CDR2 SNEGSKA (reference sequence). The CDR3 runs 14 residues. The V and J ends lost 4 bases and 7 bases respectively, with 20 bases between them. This CDR3 reads CSANERSSSGEQYF. Here the CDR3 DNA reads TGCAGTGCTAATGAACGGTCCTCTTCCGGGGAGCAGTACTTC.

This clonotype was recorded many times. V is TRBV6-5 and J is TRBJ2-5, with 8 bases lining up with TRBD2. Germline V gene data show CDR1 as MNHEY and CDR2 as SVGAGI. The CDR3 length is 20 residues. The trim removed 2 bases at V and 7 bases at J, leaving 24 bases unmatched. The CDR3 DNA is TGTGCCAGCAGTTACAAGTCCCCCTTTCAGAGCGGGGGAGGGCAGGGGACCCAGTACTTC. This encodes CASSYKSPFQSGGGQGTQYF.

V gene TRBV5-1 combines with J gene TRBJ2-3, with 8 bases lining up with TRBD2. The CDR3 loop spans 15 amino acids. Germline values: CDR1 SGHRS, CDR2 YFSETQ. V lost 2 bases, J lost 5 bases, and 7 bases stayed unmatched. The CDR3 DNA sequence: TGCGCCAGCAGCTTAACCGGGACTAGAATAGATACGCAGTATTTT. Amino acids: CASSLTGTRIDTQYF.

The CDR3 nucleotides read TGCGCCAGCAGCCAAGTTCGCCAGGTCACAGATACGCAGTATTTT. Amino acids: CASSQVRQVTDTQYF. The chain carries TRBV4-3 and TRBJ2-3, with D unresolved. V was trimmed by 1 base and J by 2 bases, leaving 10 bases between them. The V gene's germline CDR1 is LGHNA and CDR2 YSLEER. This CDR3 contains 15 residues.

This clonotype was recorded a few times. The V gene is TRBV28, the J gene TRBJ2-3, with 9 bases lining up with TRBD1. CDR1 MDHEN and CDR2 SYDVKM come from the germline V gene. This CDR3 contains 15 residues. V was pared by 7 bases and J by 1 base, with 6 bases of the junction left unmatched. CDR3 in DNA: TGTGCCAGCATCCCCCGGACAGGGGGCACAGATACGCAGTATTTT. Protein sequence: CASIPRTGGTDTQYF.

V usage is TRBV15 and J usage is TRBJ2-1; D gene uncertain. Germline V lookup: CDR1 LNHNV, CDR2 YYDKDF (reference sequence). V was shortened by 4 bases and J by 6 bases, with 13 bases between the two germline ends. The CDR3 sequence is 14 residues long. The CDR3 reads CATSTPKGSNEQFF. CDR3 DNA: TGTGCCACCAGCACCCCCAAGGGTTCCAATGAGCAGTTCTTC.

This clonotype was seen ten or more times. This chain joins TRBV7-2 and TRBJ2-3; 9 bases map to TRBD2. CDR3 length equals 16 residues. V dropped 5 bases and J dropped 5; count of bases not matched to a gene: 11. Germline V CDR1 and CDR2: SGHTA, FQGNSA. The CDR3 DNA reads as TGTGCCAGCAGCCAAGTTAGCGGGAGTAGGGTAGATACGCAGTATTTT. This translates into CASSQVSGSRVDTQYF.

This clonotype was recorded at least ten times. CDR3 nucleotides: TGCAGTGCTAGAGACGGGACAGACACCATATATTTT. It yields the protein CSARDGTDTIYF. This chain uses TRBV20-1 with TRBJ1-3; 7 bases fit TRBD1. V lost 0 bases to trimming and J lost 8 bases; unmatched junction nucleotides: 1. The V gene's germline CDR1 is DFQATT and CDR2 SNEGSKA (reference sequence). This CDR3 is built from 12 residues.

This sequence joins TRBV7-9 and TRBJ1-1; 8 bases are a match to TRBD1. The CDR3 consists of 14 residues. CDR1 is SEHNR and CDR2 is FQNEAQ in the germline V gene (reference sequence). Trimming removed 5 bases from V and 5 bases from J; junction bases left unmatched: 7. The CDR3 nucleotides are TGTGCCAGCAGCCTCCTGACAGGGGCTACTGAAGCTTTCTTT. This encodes CASSLLTGATEAFF.

The CDR3: CSARGLAGEAQYF. CDR3 DNA: TGCAGTGCCCGCGGACTAGCGGGAGAGGCGCAGTATTTT. The chain employs TRBV20-1 and TRBJ2-3; 13 nucleotides align to TRBD2. CDR1 DFQATT and CDR2 SNEGSKA come from the germline V gene (reference sequence). This CDR3 is 13 amino acids long. V was pared by 6 bases and J by 10 bases, with 7 bases of the junction left unmatched.